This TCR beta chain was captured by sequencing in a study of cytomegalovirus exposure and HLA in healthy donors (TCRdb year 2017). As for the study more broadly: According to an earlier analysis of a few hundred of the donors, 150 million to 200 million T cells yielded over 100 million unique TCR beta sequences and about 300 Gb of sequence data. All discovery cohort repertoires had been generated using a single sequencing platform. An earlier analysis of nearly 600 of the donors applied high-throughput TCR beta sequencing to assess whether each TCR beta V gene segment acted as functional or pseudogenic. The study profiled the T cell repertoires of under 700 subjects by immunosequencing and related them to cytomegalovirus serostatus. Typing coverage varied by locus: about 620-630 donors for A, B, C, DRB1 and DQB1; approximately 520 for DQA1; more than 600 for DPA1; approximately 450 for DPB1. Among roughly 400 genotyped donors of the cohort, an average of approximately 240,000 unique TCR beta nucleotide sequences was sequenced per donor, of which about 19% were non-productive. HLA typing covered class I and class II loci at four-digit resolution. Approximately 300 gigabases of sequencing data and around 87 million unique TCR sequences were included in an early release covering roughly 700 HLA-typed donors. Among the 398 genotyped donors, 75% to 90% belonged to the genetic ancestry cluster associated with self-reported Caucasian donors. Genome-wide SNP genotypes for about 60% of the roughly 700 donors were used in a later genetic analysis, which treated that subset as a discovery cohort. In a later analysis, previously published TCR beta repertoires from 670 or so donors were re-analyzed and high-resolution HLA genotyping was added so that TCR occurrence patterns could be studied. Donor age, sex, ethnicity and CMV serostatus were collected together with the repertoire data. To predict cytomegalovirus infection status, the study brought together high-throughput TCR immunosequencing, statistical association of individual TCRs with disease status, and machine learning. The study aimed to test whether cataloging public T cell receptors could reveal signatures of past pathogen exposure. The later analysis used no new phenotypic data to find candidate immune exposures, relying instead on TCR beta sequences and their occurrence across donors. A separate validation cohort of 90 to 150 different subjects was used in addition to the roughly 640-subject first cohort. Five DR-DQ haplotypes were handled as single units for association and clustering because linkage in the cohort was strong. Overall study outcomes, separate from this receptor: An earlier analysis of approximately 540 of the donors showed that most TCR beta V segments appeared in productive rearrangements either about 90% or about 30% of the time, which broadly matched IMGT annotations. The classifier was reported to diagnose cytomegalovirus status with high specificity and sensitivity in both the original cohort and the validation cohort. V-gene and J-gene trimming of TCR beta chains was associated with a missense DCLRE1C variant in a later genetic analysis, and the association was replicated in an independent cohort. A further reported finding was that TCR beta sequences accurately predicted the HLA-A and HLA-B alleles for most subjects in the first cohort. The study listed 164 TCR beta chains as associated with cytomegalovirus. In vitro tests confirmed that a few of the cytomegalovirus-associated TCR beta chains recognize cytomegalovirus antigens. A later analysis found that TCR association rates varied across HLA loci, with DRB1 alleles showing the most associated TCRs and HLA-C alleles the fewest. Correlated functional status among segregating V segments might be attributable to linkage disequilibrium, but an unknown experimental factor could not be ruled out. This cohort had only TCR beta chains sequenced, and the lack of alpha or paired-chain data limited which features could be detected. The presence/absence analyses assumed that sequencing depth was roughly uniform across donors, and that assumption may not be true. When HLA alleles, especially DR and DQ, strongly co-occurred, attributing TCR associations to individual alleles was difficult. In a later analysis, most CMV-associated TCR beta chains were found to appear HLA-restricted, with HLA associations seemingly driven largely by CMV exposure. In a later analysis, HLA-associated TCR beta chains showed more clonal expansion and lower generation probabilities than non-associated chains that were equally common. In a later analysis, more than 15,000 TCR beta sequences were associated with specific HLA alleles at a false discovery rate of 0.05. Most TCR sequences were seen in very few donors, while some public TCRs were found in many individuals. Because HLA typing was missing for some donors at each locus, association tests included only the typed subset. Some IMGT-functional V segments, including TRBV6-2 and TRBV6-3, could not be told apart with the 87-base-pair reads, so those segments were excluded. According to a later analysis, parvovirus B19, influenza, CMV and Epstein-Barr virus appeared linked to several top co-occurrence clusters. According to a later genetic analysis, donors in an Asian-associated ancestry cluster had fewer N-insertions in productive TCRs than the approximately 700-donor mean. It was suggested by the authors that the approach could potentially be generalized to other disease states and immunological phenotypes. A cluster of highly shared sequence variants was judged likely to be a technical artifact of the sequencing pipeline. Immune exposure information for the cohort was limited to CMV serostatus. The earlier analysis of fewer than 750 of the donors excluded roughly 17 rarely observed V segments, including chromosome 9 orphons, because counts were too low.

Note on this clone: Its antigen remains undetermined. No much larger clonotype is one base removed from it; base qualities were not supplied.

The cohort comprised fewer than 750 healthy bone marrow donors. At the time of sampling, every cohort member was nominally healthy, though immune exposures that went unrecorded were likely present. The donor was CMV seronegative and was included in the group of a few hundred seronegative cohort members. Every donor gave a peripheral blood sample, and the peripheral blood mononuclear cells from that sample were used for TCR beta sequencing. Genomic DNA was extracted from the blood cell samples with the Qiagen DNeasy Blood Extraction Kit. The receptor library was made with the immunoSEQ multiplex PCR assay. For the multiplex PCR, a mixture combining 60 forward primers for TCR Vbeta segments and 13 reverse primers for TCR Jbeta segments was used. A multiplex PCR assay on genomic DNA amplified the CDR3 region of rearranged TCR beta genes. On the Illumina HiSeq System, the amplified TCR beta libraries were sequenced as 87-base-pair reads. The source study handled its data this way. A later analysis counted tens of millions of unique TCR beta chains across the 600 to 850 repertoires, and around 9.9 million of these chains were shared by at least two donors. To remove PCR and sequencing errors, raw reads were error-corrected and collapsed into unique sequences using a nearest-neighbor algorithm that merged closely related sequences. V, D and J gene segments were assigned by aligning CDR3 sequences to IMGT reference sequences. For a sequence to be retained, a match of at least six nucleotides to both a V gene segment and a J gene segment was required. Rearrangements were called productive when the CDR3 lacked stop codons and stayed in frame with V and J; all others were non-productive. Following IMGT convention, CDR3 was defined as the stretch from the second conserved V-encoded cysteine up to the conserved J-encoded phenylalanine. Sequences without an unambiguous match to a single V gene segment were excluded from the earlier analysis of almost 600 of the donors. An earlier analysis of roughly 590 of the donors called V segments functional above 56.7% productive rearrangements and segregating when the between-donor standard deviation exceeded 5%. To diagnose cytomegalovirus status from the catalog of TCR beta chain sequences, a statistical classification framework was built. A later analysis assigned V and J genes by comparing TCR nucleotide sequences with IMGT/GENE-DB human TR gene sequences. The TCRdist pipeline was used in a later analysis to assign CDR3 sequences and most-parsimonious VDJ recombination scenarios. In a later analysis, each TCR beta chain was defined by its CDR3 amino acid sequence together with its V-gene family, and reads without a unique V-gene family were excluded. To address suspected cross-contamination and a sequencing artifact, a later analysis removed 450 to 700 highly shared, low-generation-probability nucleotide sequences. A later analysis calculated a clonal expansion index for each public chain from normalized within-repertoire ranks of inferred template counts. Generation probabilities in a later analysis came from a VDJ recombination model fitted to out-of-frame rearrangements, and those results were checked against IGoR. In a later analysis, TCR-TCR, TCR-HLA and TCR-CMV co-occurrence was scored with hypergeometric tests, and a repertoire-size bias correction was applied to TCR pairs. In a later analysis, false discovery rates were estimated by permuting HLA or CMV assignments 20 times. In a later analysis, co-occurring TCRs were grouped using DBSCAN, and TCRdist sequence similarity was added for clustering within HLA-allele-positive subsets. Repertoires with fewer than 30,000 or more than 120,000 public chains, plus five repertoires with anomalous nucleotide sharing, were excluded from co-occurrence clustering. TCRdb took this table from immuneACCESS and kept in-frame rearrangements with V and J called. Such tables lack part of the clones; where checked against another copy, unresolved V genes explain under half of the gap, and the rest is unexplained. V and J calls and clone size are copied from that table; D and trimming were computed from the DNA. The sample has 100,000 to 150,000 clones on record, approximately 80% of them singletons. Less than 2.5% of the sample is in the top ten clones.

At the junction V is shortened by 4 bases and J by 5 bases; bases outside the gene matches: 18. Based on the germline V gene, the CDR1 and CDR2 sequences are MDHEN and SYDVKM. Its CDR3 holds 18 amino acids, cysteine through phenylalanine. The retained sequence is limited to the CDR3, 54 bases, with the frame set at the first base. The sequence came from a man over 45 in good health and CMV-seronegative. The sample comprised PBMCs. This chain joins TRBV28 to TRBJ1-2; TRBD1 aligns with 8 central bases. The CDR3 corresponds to CASSSTSSSRGQGYGYTF. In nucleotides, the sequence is TGTGCCAGCAGTTCCACATCTTCGTCGAGAGGACAGGGTTATGGCTACACCTTC.